This record covers a single T cell receptor beta chain. The germline V gene has CDR1 MNHEY and CDR2 SMNVEV (reference sequence). Deletions cut 5 bases from V and 0 bases from J, with 14 bases between. The CDR3 is 17 residues long. The sample originates from a study of shared clonotypes between healthy human individuals. Generated by immunoSEQ multiplex PCR, the TCRdb table keeps only in-frame clones and is missing some. The table shows more than 2 million clones, with 95% occurring only once. The clonotype originates from a man aged 18 to 30 in good health. The chain has TRBV27 and TRBJ2-6; D is perhaps TRBD2 (5 bases). What was sequenced was naive CD4+ T cells sorted from blood. Subset: CD45RA+ positively selected. DNA of the CDR3: TGTGCCAGCAGTCCCCGAGGGCAGATCTCTGGGGCCAACGTCCTGACTTTC. This gives the protein CASSPRGQISGANVLTF.